This record concerns one T cell receptor (beta chain) sequence. No conserved phenylalanine or tryptophan is present at the end of the CDR3, so a read error is the likely explanation. The DNA is omitted, as the CDR3 cannot be located on it reliably, and the CDR3 follows TCRdb's listing. TCRdb's table, derived via immunoSEQ multiplex PCR, lists solely in-frame clones and lacks some. There are about 400,000 clones in the sample; about 87% occur only once, and about 9.4% lies in the top ten. Study members were between about 18 and 100 years old and lived in approximately 25 US regions. Cohorts were assigned according to the clinical history that participants reported. Before being deemed recovered, Cohort 3 donors had two negative PCRs, clearance, or symptom resolution. This specimen comes from a study of blood T cell repertoires in COVID-19. Study context: Sites in the United States, Italy and Spain provided acute and convalescent COVID-19 samples.

Looked up from germline, CDR1 is KGHSH and CDR2 is LQKENI. Including both end residues, the CDR3 is 13 amino acids long. This TCR came from a woman aged 45 to 65 who had recovered from COVID-19. Sequenced material: PBMCs or T cells enriched from blood (not recorded which). The gene calls are TRBV18 and TRBJ2-4; TRBD1 is taken as the D call from the table, unchecked against the DNA. This chain's CDR3 is CASSTSPRGWLAL.